These 32 T cell receptor beta chains came from one sample sequenced in a study of blood T cells in healthy people across ages. Next came a second PCR, run for 7 to 11 cycles, which used a sample-barcoded 5' primer along with a J-beta primer mix. TCRdb ran MiXCR on the 5' RACE reads and lists one entry per CDR3 protein. Of about 1.4 million distinct CDR3 sequences listed, approximately 60% are singletons. The source material was blood. All receptors come from a man aged 18 to 30 in good health.

V and J are TRBV21-1 and TRBJ2-7; the listed D gene, TRBD1, was not tested against the DNA. TRBV21-1 is assigned pseudogene status. CDR3 length equals 15 residues. In DNA form, the CDR3 reads TGTGCCAGCAGCAAAGCGGGGGGACAGGTATACGAGCAGTACTTC. It translates to CASSKAGGQVYEQYF.

The chain uses TRBV2 and TRBJ1-1; D unclear. This CDR3 has 11 amino acids. With 6 bases removed from V and 7 bases from J, the gap between germline ends came to 9 bases. From germline, CDR1 is SNHLY and CDR2 FYNNEI. The CDR3 nucleotides read TGTGCCAGCAGACAAGAGGGTGAAGCTTTCTTT. This codes for CASRQEGEAFF.

This clonotype appeared a few times. This rearrangement joins TRBV6-2 or TRBV6-3 to TRBJ2-3; D call uncertain. V was pared by 3 bases and J by 1 base, with 8 bases between. The germline V gene encodes CDR1 MNHEY and CDR2 SVGEGT. The CDR3 length is 14 residues. CDR3 DNA sequence: TGTGCCAGCAGTTATACGCCCGGCACAGATACGCAGTATTTT. Protein product: CASSYTPGTDTQYF.

The J gene is TRBJ2-5, the V gene TRBV9; 11 nucleotides align to TRBD2. The assigned J gene may be wrong: the sequence end matches TRBJ2-7 better. This CDR3 spans 16 amino acids. Germline CDR1 reads SGDLS; CDR2 reads YYNGEE. The CDR3 bases are TGTGCCAGCAGCGGTTACTCGACTAGCGGGACCTCCGAGCAGTACTTC. This translates into CASSGYSTSGTSEQYF.

The sample holds a few counts of this clonotype. The chain employs TRBV11-2 and TRBJ2-7, with a possible D match to TRBD1 (7 bases). Germline assignment: CDR1 SGHAT and CDR2 FQNNGV. This CDR3 is built from 16 residues. V was trimmed by 0 bases and J by 3 bases, leaving 15 bases between them. As DNA, the CDR3 is TGTGCCAGCAGCTTAGATCGCGGGACAGCTCTCTACGAGCAGTACTTC. Amino acid sequence: CASSLDRGTALYEQYF.

This clonotype was seen more than once but under ten times. V gene TRBV20-1 combines with J gene TRBJ2-1; maybe TRBD2 (6 bases). The V gene lost 1 base and the J gene lost 4 bases, with 8 bases spanning the gap. This CDR3 has 13 residues. The germline CDR1 and CDR2 sequences are DFQATT and SNEGSKA (reference sequence). The CDR3 is CSARGLVYNEQFF. CDR3 nucleotide sequence: TGCAGTGCTAGAGGACTAGTTTACAATGAGCAGTTCTTC.

This clonotype was counted only a few times. The CDR3 region has the DNA TGTGCCAGCTCACCAACAGGCCCCCCCATCACAGATACGCAGTATTTT. Translated, it gives CASSPTGPPITDTQYF. The chain has TRBV18 and TRBJ2-3; a weak D match, TRBD1 (5 bases). This CDR3 is 16 amino acids long. The germline V and J ends were trimmed by 2 bases and 2 bases, with 14 bases remaining between them. In germline, CDR1 is KGHSH, CDR2 LQKENI.

The sample holds a few counts of this clonotype. This CDR3 is CSAGGTVSYEQYF. The CDR3 DNA is TGCAGCGCCGGGGGGACAGTTTCCTACGAGCAGTACTTC. This chain joins TRBV29-1 and TRBJ2-7; D is tentatively TRBD1 or TRBD2 (7 bases each). This CDR3 has 13 amino acids. Germline V gene data show CDR1 as SQVTM and CDR2 as ANQGSEA. The germline V and J ends were trimmed by 7 bases and 1 base, with 14 bases remaining between them.

The chain couples TRBV4-2 to TRBJ2-5; 14 positions agree with TRBD2. CDR3 length equals 16 residues. Germline CDR1 reads LGHNA; CDR2 reads YNFKEQ. V dropped 1 base and J dropped 11; count of bases not matched to a gene: 9. CDR3 amino acids: CASSQVGTSGSNEQYF. The CDR3 DNA follows: TGTGCCAGCAGCCAAGTAGGGACTAGCGGGAGCAATGAGCAGTACTTC.

The chain couples TRBV21-1 to TRBJ2-7; TRBD1, the table's D call, was not compared with the DNA. TRBV21-1 corresponds to a pseudogene. The CDR3 extends over 15 amino acids. This CDR3 is CASSRGDRISYEQYF. DNA for the CDR3: TGTGCCAGCAGCAGAGGGGACAGAATCTCCTACGAGCAGTACTTC.

The genes are TRBV12-3 or TRBV12-4 and TRBJ1-4; 7 nucleotides agree with TRBD1. J gave up 6 bases and V 5 bases, and 6 bases lay outside the gene matches. The CDR3 is made up of 14 amino acids. The CDR3 here is CASSETGVHEKLFF. CDR3 coding DNA: TGTGCCAGCAGTGAAACAGGGGTCCATGAAAAACTGTTTTTT.

V is TRBV29-1 and J is TRBJ2-2; 7 bases map to TRBD1. Germline V gives CDR1 SQVTM, CDR2 ANQGSEA. This CDR3 contains 14 residues. V lost 5 bases, J lost 2 bases, and 5 bases stayed unmatched. The CDR3 here is CSVRGQVNTGELFF. In nucleotides, the CDR3 is TGCAGCGTTCGCGGACAGGTCAACACCGGGGAGCTGTTTTTT.

The genes are TRBV21-1 and TRBJ2-5; TRBD2 is the table's D call and was not checked against the DNA. TRBV21-1 is listed as a pseudogene. The CDR3 runs 17 residues. CDR3 bases: TGTGTCAGACCACTACCGGGGCCCAGGCGGTTGTCCGAGGCCCAGTACTTC. It translates to CVRPLPGPRRLSEAQYF.

The rearrangement links TRBV5-1 to TRBJ1-6; D gene uncertain. Germline loops: CDR1 SGHRS, CDR2 YFSETQ. The length of the CDR3 is 15 residues. Trimming took 0 bases from V and 9 from J, leaving 13 bases between them. CDR3: CASSLATGVGSPLHF. The CDR3 nucleotides read TGCGCCAGCAGCTTGGCTACCGGGGTTGGTTCACCCCTCCACTTT.

This clonotype was detected only a few times. The V call is TRBV4-1, the J call TRBJ1-1, with unresolved D. The V and J ends lost 6 bases and 8 bases respectively, with 16 bases between them. In germline, CDR1 is MGHRA, CDR2 YSYEKL. The CDR3 runs to 13 residues. Here the CDR3 DNA reads TGCGCCAGCAGTACAACCGCATTCCGGGAAGCTTTCTTT. This sequence encodes CASSTTAFREAFF.

This clonotype was recorded once. The junction differs from germline at one of its ends, possibly a read error. The J gene is TRBJ2-4, the V gene TRBV4-1; D perhaps matches TRBD1 (5 bases). The J call may be in error: the DNA end matches TRBJ2-7 better. The germline gives CDR1 MGHRA, CDR2 YSYEKL. This CDR3 is built from 15 residues. The CDR3 sequence is CASSQVRDHFYEQYF. CDR3 DNA sequence: TGCGCCAGTAGCCAAGTCAGGGATCATTTCTACGAGCAGTACTTC.

V and J are TRBV4-2 and TRBJ2-7; D may correspond to TRBD1 or TRBD2 (6 bases each). CDR3 length: 15 amino acids. V lost 0 bases and J 5 bases, leaving 14 bases between the germline ends. Germline-derived CDR1 and CDR2 are LGHNA and YNFKEQ. The CDR3 region has the DNA TGTGCCAGCAGCCAAGATCCGGGGGCGCAGAACGAGCAGTACTTC. Translation: CASSQDPGAQNEQYF.

This sequence joins TRBV12-3 or TRBV12-4 and TRBJ1-5, with TRBD1 identical over 7 bases. After removal of 5 bases from V and 6 bases from J, the junction contained 4 bases not matched to a gene. The CDR3 contains 13 residues. The CDR3 coding sequence is TGTGCCAGCAGTCGACAGGGTCGTCAGCCCCAGCATTTT. The encoded protein is CASSRQGRQPQHF.

This clonotype was seen only a few times. CDR3 protein: CASSQAWSTRVYEQYF. DNA of the CDR3: TGCGCCAGCAGCCAAGCGTGGTCAACCCGGGTCTACGAGCAGTACTTC. The chain combines TRBV4-3 with TRBJ2-7, with unresolved D. Germline V gene lookup returns CDR1 LGHNA and CDR2 YSLEER. Trimming removed 1 base from V and 3 bases from J, with 16 bases in between. CDR3 length: 16 amino acids.

Points on this clonotype: An end of the junction differs from the germline gene, which may be a read error. This chain links TRBV10-3 with TRBJ1-1; 7 bases map to TRBD1. CDR1 is ENHRY and CDR2 is SYGVKD in the germline V gene. The length of the CDR3 is 15 residues. CDR3 sequence: CAISVEGAMGTEDFF. CDR3 nucleotide sequence: TGTGCCATCAGTGTTGAGGGGGCGATGGGCACTGAAGATTTCTTT.

V is TRBV7-2 and J is TRBJ1-2, with 9 bases identical to TRBD1. This CDR3 spans 14 amino acids. Germline lookup yields CDR1 SGHTA and CDR2 FQGNSA. V lost 6 bases and J lost 3; bases outside the gene matches: 5. The CDR3 loop reads CASRNRGPYYGYTF. The CDR3, as DNA: TGTGCCAGCAGGAACAGGGGGCCCTACTATGGCTACACCTTC.

J is TRBJ2-5 and V is TRBV10-1, with D perhaps matching TRBD1 (6 bases). The J call may be wrong; the DNA end is better matched by TRBJ2-7. Germline values: CDR1 WNHNN, CDR2 SYGVQD (reference sequence). The CDR3 is made up of 13 amino acids. The CDR3 DNA reads as TGCGCCAGCAGTGGAGGTAGGGGGAACGAGCAGTACTTC. Protein product: CASSGGRGNEQYF.

This chain uses TRBV6-5 with TRBJ1-2, with a tentative D call TRBD1 (5 bases). Trimming took off 6 bases at V and 2 bases at J, with 10 bases between the two ends. CDR3 length: 13 residues. CDR1 and CDR2 from the germline V gene are MNHEY and SVGAGI. The CDR3 region has the DNA TGTGCCAGCAGACCGGGGGGGAACTATGGCTACACCTTC. Translating gives CASRPGGNYGYTF.

This chain uses TRBV7-6 with TRBJ1-1, with D uncertain. V dropped 1 base and J dropped 4 bases, with 16 bases sitting between them. Germline CDR1 SGHVS, CDR2 FNYEAQ. CDR3 size: 16 residues. For the CDR3, the DNA is TGTGCCAGCAGCTTAGGGGGTAGTTGGTCGTCCACTGAAGCTTTCTTT. This codes for CASSLGGSWSSTEAFF.

The rearrangement joins TRBV4-3 to TRBJ2-7; TRBD1 is a possible D gene (6 bases). Deletions cut 0 bases from V and 3 bases from J, with 12 bases between. Germline V gene sequence: CDR1 LGHNA, CDR2 YSLEER. The CDR3 sequence is 15 residues long. For the CDR3, the DNA is TGCGCCAGCAGCCAAGATAGGGGGAGAGACTACGAGCAGTACTTC. Protein sequence: CASSQDRGRDYEQYF.

The gene calls are TRBV5-5 and TRBJ2-1; TRBD2 matches 8 bases. CDR1 is SGHKS and CDR2 is YYEKEE in the germline V gene (reference sequence). This CDR3 comprises 16 residues. V shed 5 bases, J shed 5 bases, and the junction held 12 bases outside the gene matches. For the CDR3, the DNA is TGTGCCAGCAGTTCGGCCGCGGGAGGTCCCAACAATGAGCAGTTCTTC. Protein: CASSSAAGGPNNEQFF.

This clonotype turned up a few times. The gene calls are TRBV11-2 and TRBJ2-7; 7 positions match TRBD1. Per germline, CDR1 SGHAT and CDR2 FQNNGV. J was trimmed by 4 bases and V by 5 bases; bases with no gene match: 5. This CDR3 region has 13 residues. The CDR3 loop reads CASSPSRGYEQYF. The CDR3 DNA sequence: TGTGCCAGCAGCCCTTCCAGGGGGTACGAGCAGTACTTC.

This chain links TRBV7-8 with TRBJ2-1, with 11 positions matching TRBD2. V gave up 5 bases and J gave up 7 bases; unmatched junction bases: 13. The CDR3 runs 17 residues. From germline, CDR1 is SGHVS and CDR2 FQNEAQ. CDR3 in DNA: TGTGCCAGCAGCCTTAGCGGGGGGGCTTTTGGGTGGAATGAGCAGTTCTTC. Encoded protein: CASSLSGGAFGWNEQFF.

The genes are TRBV10-3 and TRBJ2-5, with D perhaps matching TRBD1 or TRBD2 (5 bases each). The V gene's germline CDR1 is ENHRY and CDR2 SYGVKD. The CDR3 runs 14 residues. The V end was cut by 2 bases, the J end by 4 bases, with 11 bases between. CDR3 region: CAISEGGFAETQYF. CDR3 coding DNA: TGTGCCATCAGTGAGGGGGGATTTGCAGAGACCCAGTACTTC.

This chain joins TRBV5-1 and TRBJ2-4; 10 bases align to TRBD2. The CDR3 spans 21 residues. The junction had 22 bases not matched to a gene; V was cut back by 7 bases and J by 0 bases. CDR1 is SGHRS, CDR2 YFSETQ, per germline. The CDR3 is CASCNTPPGTSDRIAKNIQYF. The CDR3 DNA follows: TGCGCCAGCTGCAACACACCACCCGGGACTAGCGACCGTATAGCCAAAAACATTCAGTACTTC.

The chain recombines TRBV7-2 with TRBJ2-3; 8 positions match TRBD2. The germline V gene encodes CDR1 SGHTA and CDR2 FQGNSA. V was pared by 6 bases and J by 4 bases, with 9 bases of the junction left unmatched. The CDR3 is 15 residues long. This CDR3 is CASRRSGGGADTQYF. CDR3 nucleotide sequence: TGTGCCAGCAGGCGAAGCGGGGGTGGGGCAGATACGCAGTATTTT.

This chain links TRBV4-1 with TRBJ1-5; the match to TRBD1 covers 7 bases. Unmatched junction bases numbered 6, after V lost 1 base and J lost 6 bases. Germline assignment: CDR1 MGHRA and CDR2 YSYEKL. CDR3 length: 15 residues. The CDR3 protein is CASSQVITGAQPQHF. The DNA for the CDR3 is TGCGCCAGCAGCCAAGTCATCACAGGGGCTCAGCCCCAGCATTTT.